This TCR beta chain was found in a study of cytomegalovirus exposure and HLA in healthy donors (dated by TCRdb to 2015 to 2018). In the study overall: In an earlier analysis of 587 of the donors, 250 to 350 Gb of sequence data and 100 million or so unique TCR beta sequences from about 190 million T cells were reported. HLA typing included class I and class II loci at four-digit resolution. An early release that covered some 630 HLA-typed donors contained around 300 gigabases of sequencing data and tens of millions of unique TCR sequences. Donor age, sex, ethnicity and CMV serostatus were collected together with the repertoire data. In an earlier analysis of 587 of the donors, high-throughput TCR beta sequencing was used to judge whether each TCR beta V gene segment behaved as functional or pseudogenic. The study aimed to test whether signatures of past pathogen exposure could be identified by cataloging public T cell receptors. All discovery cohort repertoires had been generated using a single sequencing platform. The T cell repertoires of around 730 subjects were profiled by immunosequencing and related to cytomegalovirus serostatus. A separate validation cohort of 100 to 150 different subjects was used in addition to the approximately 640-subject first cohort. Of the 398 genotyped donors, 65% to 90% fell in the genetic ancestry cluster associated with self-reported Caucasian donors. The number of donors typed differed by locus, with roughly 620-630 for A, B, C, DRB1 and DQB1, roughly 520 for DQA1, about 610 for DPA1, and roughly 450 for DPB1. The later analysis used no new phenotypic data to find candidate immune exposures, relying instead on TCR beta sequences and their occurrence across donors. Among about 400 genotyped donors of the cohort, an average of about 220,000 unique TCR beta nucleotide sequences was sequenced per donor, of which approximately 19% were non-productive. A later genetic analysis used genome-wide SNP genotypes for about 55% of the 666 donors, treating that subset as a discovery cohort. A later analysis re-examined previously published TCR beta repertoires from several hundred donors and added high-resolution HLA genotyping to investigate patterns of TCR occurrence. A few DR-DQ haplotypes were treated as single units for association and clustering because of strong linkage in the cohort. The study combined high-throughput TCR immunosequencing, statistical association of individual TCRs with disease status, and machine learning to predict cytomegalovirus infection status.

The protocol used for the library was the immunoSEQ multiplex PCR assay. A mixture of 60 forward primers for TCR Vbeta segments and 13 reverse primers for TCR Jbeta segments was used in the multiplex PCR. A multiplex PCR assay on genomic DNA amplified the CDR3 region of rearranged TCR beta genes. The amplified TCR beta libraries were sequenced on the Illumina HiSeq System as 87-base-pair reads. For the original study's pipeline: A later analysis tallied roughly 78 million unique TCR beta chains across the 666 repertoires, and approximately 12 million of those chains were shared by two or more donors. Raw reads were error-corrected and collapsed into unique sequences with a nearest-neighbor algorithm that merged closely related sequences to remove PCR and sequencing errors. To assign V, D and J gene segments, CDR3 sequences were aligned to IMGT reference sequences. For a sequence to be retained, a match of at least six nucleotides was required to both a V gene segment and a J gene segment. A rearrangement was called productive if the CDR3 had no stop codons and remained in frame with V and J, and every other rearrangement was called non-productive. CDR3 was defined by IMGT convention, running from the second conserved V-encoded cysteine to the conserved J-encoded phenylalanine. Sequences without an unambiguous match to a single V gene segment were excluded from the earlier analysis of almost 600 of the donors. An earlier analysis of 500 to 700 of the donors classified V segments as functional when productive rearrangements were above 56.7% and as segregating when the standard deviation between donors was above 5%. A statistical classification framework was built to diagnose cytomegalovirus status from the catalog of TCR beta chain sequences. In a later analysis, TCR nucleotide sequences were compared against IMGT/GENE-DB human TR gene sequences so that V and J genes could be assigned. The TCRdist pipeline was used in a later analysis to assign CDR3 sequences and most-parsimonious VDJ recombination scenarios. In a later analysis, every TCR beta chain was defined by the combination of its CDR3 amino acid sequence and its V-gene family, and reads without a unique V-gene family were dropped. In a later analysis, nearly 600 highly shared, low-generation-probability nucleotide sequences were removed to address suspected cross-contamination and a sequencing artifact. In a later analysis, a clonal expansion index was calculated for each public chain from normalized within-repertoire ranks of inferred template counts. Generation probabilities in a later analysis came from a VDJ recombination model fitted to out-of-frame rearrangements, and those results were checked against IGoR. In a later analysis, hypergeometric tests were used to score TCR-TCR, TCR-HLA and TCR-CMV co-occurrence, with a repertoire-size bias correction applied to TCR pairs. To estimate false discovery rates, a later analysis permuted the HLA or CMV assignments 20 times. In a later analysis, co-occurring TCRs were grouped with DBSCAN, and TCRdist sequence similarity was added when clustering was performed within HLA-allele-positive subsets. Repertoires with fewer than 30,000 or more than 120,000 public chains were left out of co-occurrence clustering, as were about 5 repertoires with anomalous nucleotide sharing. The clones in this table, taken by TCRdb from immuneACCESS, are in-frame only. Not every clone is retained; where verified, under half of the shortfall comes from an unresolved V gene, and the cause of the rest is unknown. V and J calls and clone size come straight from that table; D and trimming were deduced from the DNA. This sample is represented by approximately 100,000 clones; approximately 66% of them were singletons. Less than 3.5% of the sample comes from the top ten.

Overall study outcomes, separate from this receptor: Because HLA typing was missing for some donors at each locus, association tests included only the typed subset. The authors suggested that the approach could potentially be generalized to other disease states and immunological phenotypes. An association between a missense DCLRE1C variant and V-gene and J-gene trimming of TCR beta chains was found in a later genetic analysis and replicated in an independent cohort. Approximately 18 rarely observed V segments, including chromosome 9 orphons, were excluded from the earlier analysis of approximately 600 of the donors because counts were too low. In a later analysis, most CMV-associated TCR beta chains were found to appear HLA-restricted, with HLA associations seemingly driven largely by CMV exposure. Sequencing depth was assumed to be roughly uniform across donors in the presence/absence analyses, though that assumption may not hold. Three of the identified cytomegalovirus-associated TCR beta chains were confirmed in vitro to be specific for cytomegalovirus antigens. In a later analysis, HLA-associated TCR beta chains showed more clonal expansion and lower generation probabilities than non-associated chains that were equally common. Some IMGT-functional V segments, including TRBV6-2 and TRBV6-3, could not be distinguished by the 87-base-pair reads and were therefore excluded. A later genetic analysis reported fewer N-insertions in productive TCRs among donors in an Asian-associated ancestry cluster than the roughly 700-donor mean. In a later analysis, the rate of TCR association differed among HLA loci, with DRB1 alleles having the most associated TCRs and HLA-C alleles having the fewest. The only immune exposure information available for the cohort was CMV serostatus. The cohort was sequenced for TCR beta chains only, and without alpha or paired-chain data the features that could be detected were limited. In a later analysis, around 15,000 TCR beta sequences were associated with specific HLA alleles at a false discovery rate of 0.05. When HLA alleles, especially DR and DQ, strongly co-occurred, TCR associations were difficult to assign to individual alleles. Linkage disequilibrium might explain the correlated functional status among segregating V segments, but an unknown experimental factor could not be excluded. In an earlier analysis of around 600 of the donors, most TCR beta V segments appeared in productive rearrangements about 90% or about 30% of the time, broadly matching IMGT annotations. Most TCR sequences were seen in very few donors, while some public TCRs were found in many individuals. A further reported finding was that TCR beta sequences accurately predicted the HLA-A and HLA-B alleles for most subjects in the first cohort. The sequencing pipeline was judged likely to have produced a cluster of highly shared sequence variants as a technical artifact. The classifier was reported to diagnose cytomegalovirus status with high specificity and sensitivity in both the original cohort and the validation cohort. A later analysis reported that several top co-occurrence clusters appeared linked to parvovirus B19, influenza, CMV and Epstein-Barr virus. In the study, approximately 160 TCR beta chains were listed as associated with cytomegalovirus.

The cohort comprised approximately 700 healthy bone marrow donors. At the time of sampling, all cohort members were nominally healthy, though unrecorded immune exposures were likely present. The donor was CMV seronegative and was included in the group of 352 seronegative cohort members. Every donor gave a peripheral blood sample, and the peripheral blood mononuclear cells from that sample were used for TCR beta sequencing. The Qiagen DNeasy Blood Extraction Kit was used to extract genomic DNA from the blood cell samples. About this clone: Its specific antigen is unknown. No qualities accompany the bases; no much larger clone lies one base away.

From cysteine to phenylalanine, the CDR3 is 14 amino acids long. The DNA shown is the 42-base CDR3, in frame from base 1. Relative to germline, V is 0 bases shorter and J is 8 bases shorter, with 11 bases between their ends. According to the germline V gene, CDR1 reads SGHRS and CDR2 reads YFSETQ. The V and J segments used are TRBV5-1 and TRBJ1-4; a weak D assignment points to TRBD1 (5 bases agree). This receptor was taken from a woman between 45 and 60 years old in good health and CMV-seronegative. The sample consisted of PBMCs. The nucleotides read TGCGCCAGCAGCTTGGGTACAGGTGGGGAAAAACTGTTTTTT. It codes for CASSLGTGGEKLFF.